This TCR beta chain was found in a study of CD8 T cells in Susac syndrome. General study findings and limits: The TCR sequencing and HLA analysis in the study involved a relatively small number of individuals, as the study acknowledged.

CD8+ and CD4+ T cells from blood underwent TCR beta sequencing, which was carried out in a high-throughput format. Controls matched for age and sex were healthy donors. Reverse transcription used roughly 0.5 to 1 ug RNA and random hexamers. The amplification used immunoSEQ multiplex PCR on TCR beta CDR3; it spanned 54 Vbeta and 13 Jbeta. MiXCR, run by TCRdb on the immunoSEQ multiplex PCR reads, gives a single entry per CDR3 protein. The sample carries 160,000 or so distinct CDR3 sequences, roughly 94% recorded once. A remark on this clonotype: The antigen remains unidentified.

Deletions cut 0 bases from V and 6 bases from J, with 8 bases between. This CDR3 has 14 residues. Germline V gives CDR1 MGHRA, CDR2 YSYEKL. The chain uses TRBV4-1 and TRBJ2-2; no reliable D call. The sequence came from a human donor in good health. The sequenced sample consisted of CD4+ T cells from PBMCs. CDR3: CASSQEFGAGELFF. The CDR3 DNA reads as TGCGCCAGCAGCCAAGAATTCGGAGCCGGGGAGCTGTTTTTT.